The subject of this entry is one T cell receptor beta chain. Its antigen is undetermined. V shed 2 bases, J shed 7 bases, and the junction held 6 bases outside the gene matches. Germline loops: CDR1 MNHEY, CDR2 SVGAGI. The CDR3 runs to 14 residues. The record originates from a study of identical twins. Study-wide results and limits: There was an excess of low generation probability in the out-of-frame alpha sequences that twins shared. For cord blood, abundant beta clonotypes had fewer insertions, unlike memory repertoires, which showed none.

TCRdb recomputed calls from the 5' RACE reads with MiXCR, one row per CDR3 protein. The table has 500,000 or so distinct CDR3 sequences, 12% to 15% seen once. The same sample was also studied in work on yellow fever vaccine responses in identical twins.

This sequence joins TRBV6-5 and TRBJ2-7; 9 bases are shared with TRBD1. The receptor was derived from a young woman in good health. Sequencing was carried out using CD4+ T cells sorted from blood. This CDR3 is CASSYRTGAKEQYF. CDR3 sequence (DNA): TGTGCCAGCAGTTACCGGACAGGGGCCAAGGAGCAGTACTTC.